These T cell receptor beta chains were read from a single sample in a study of human T cells and chemical hapten exposure. TCRdb re-called the RACE reads with MiXCR, one entry per CDR3 protein. The sample records roughly 360,000 distinct CDR3 sequences, nearly 5% being singletons. This sample comprised whole blood, obtained in connection with sensitization to the hapten diphenylcyclopropenone (DPC). Source of these receptors: a woman aged 50 to 60 with alopecia areata. Some clones in this sample may be carry-over from other donors' samples. Each CDR3 is given with its conserved first and last residue. The D gene is left open where the match is weak. Clone size appears in some rows only: once, few, many, or a class for an expanded clone.

V	size	J	D	DNA	CDR3
TRBV27	many	TRBJ2-3	TRBD2	TGTGCCAGCAGTCTTCCGGGAGGATCAGATACGCAGTATTTT	CASSLPGGSDTQYF
TRBV2	NA	TRBJ2-7	NA	TGTGCCAGCGCCCGGGACTACGAGCAGTACTTC	CASARDYEQYF
TRBV20-1	many	TRBJ2-1	NA	TGCAGTGCTATCCCCCCCAATGAGCAGTTCTTC	CSAIPPNEQFF
TRBV7-2	many	TRBJ2-3	NA	TGTGCCAGCAGCTTAGGCAGGAAAGATACGCAGTATTTT	CASSLGRKDTQYF
TRBV5-1	NA	TRBJ1-6	TRBD1	TGCGCCAGCAGGGAAGTTACAGGGGGCGGGTTTGATTCACCCCTCCACTTT	CASREVTGGGFDSPLHF
TRBV2	many	TRBJ1-1	TRBD1	TGTGCCAGCATCCCGACAGGGCGGACTGAAGCTTTCTTT	CASIPTGRTEAFF
TRBV4-1	many	TRBJ2-7	NA	TGCGCCAGCAGCCAAGATCGGGGAGAGCCGGTCCACGAGCAGTACTTC	CASSQDRGEPVHEQYF
TRBV6-5	many	TRBJ1-2	TRBD1	TGTGCCAGCAGTTACTGGGACAGCGATGGCTACACCTTC	CASSYWDSDGYTF
TRBV4-1	NA	TRBJ2-3	NA	TGCGCCAGCAGCCAAGCACTAGGAAAGTATTTT	CASSQALGKYF
TRBV6-5	many	TRBJ1-4	NA	TGTGCCAGCAGACCCTTCCCGGGAACTAATGAAAAACTGTTTTTT	CASRPFPGTNEKLFF
TRBV24-1	few	TRBJ2-1	NA	TGTGCCACCAGAAGGGGGGCCGGCGATGAGCAGTTCTTC	CATRRGAGDEQFF
TRBV7-9	many	TRBJ2-5	NA	TGTGCCAGCAGCTTCTTTAGGGACAAGGGCAAAGAGACCCAGTACTTC	CASSFFRDKGKETQYF
TRBV2	many	TRBJ1-6	NA	TGTGCCAGCATGAGGCAGGGGAATTCACCCCTCCACTTT	CASMRQGNSPLHF
TRBV2	many	TRBJ2-2	NA	TGTGCCAGCAGTGTTTCGGGACTCAACACCGGGGAGCTGTTTTTT	CASSVSGLNTGELFF
TRBV7-2	NA	TRBJ1-2	NA	TGTGCCAGCAGCCCACTAGGGGACCCTGGCACCTATGGCTACACCTTC	CASSPLGDPGTYGYTF
TRBV29-1	many	TRBJ1-5	TRBD1	TGCAGCGTCGGGACAGGGGGCGGCAATCAGCCCCAGCATTTT	CSVGTGGGNQPQHF
TRBV20-1	NA	TRBJ1-5	TRBD1	TGCAGTGCTAGCCCGGGCAGGGGGCATCAGCCCCAGCATTTT	CSASPGRGHQPQHF
TRBV5-4	many	TRBJ1-2	TRBD1	TGTGCCAGCGGATTCCTAACGGACAGGGGAGGAGGCTACACCTTC	CASGFLTDRGGGYTF
TRBV20-1	many	TRBJ2-7	NA	TGCAGTGCTAGCCGCGCCGAGGGGTACGAGCAGTACTTC	CSASRAEGYEQYF